Below, 26 T cell receptor beta chains from the same sample are listed, as sequenced in a study of OX40 agonist ivuxolimab in advanced cancers. The protocol was immunoSEQ multiplex PCR, while the TCRdb copy is restricted to in-frame clones and leaves out a portion. The profile covers over 85,000 clones, with 90% to 95% appearing a single time and roughly 0.33% taken by the ten largest. The material was CD4+ or CD8+ T cells sorted from blood, obtained in a trial of the OX40 agonist ivuxolimab. The origin of the receptors is an adult with an advanced solid tumor such as melanoma, head and neck, liver or kidney cancer.

The chain links TRBV4-3 to TRBJ2-7; TRBD2 matches 8 bases. V shed 1 base and J 6 bases; nucleotides not matched to a gene: 2. CDR1 and CDR2 from the germline V gene are LGHNA and YSLEER. The CDR3 is 13 residues long. CDR3: CASSQVAGLEQYF. As DNA, the CDR3 is TGCGCCAGCAGCCAAGTAGCGGGACTCGAGCAGTACTTC.

The rearrangement joins TRBV5-1 to TRBJ2-1; possibly TRBD1 for D (5 bases). CDR1 is SGHRS and CDR2 is YFSETQ in the germline V gene. The CDR3 runs 15 residues. V gave up 3 bases and J gave up 1 base, with 11 bases separating them. This CDR3 is CASSYQGPSYNEQFF. Written as DNA, the CDR3 is TGCGCCAGCAGCTATCAGGGTCCTTCCTACAATGAGCAGTTCTTC. The full variable domain, its missing parts supplied by reference TRBV5-1 and TRBJ2-1, is KAGVTQTPRYLIKTRGQQVTLSCSPISGHRSVSWYQQTPGQGLQFLFEYFSETQRNKGNFPGRFSGRQFSNSRSEMNVSTLELGDSALYLCASSYQGPSYNEQFFGPGTRLTVL.

The V call is TRBV18, the J call TRBJ2-7, with 10 bases identical to TRBD1. The V segment lost 6 bases and the J segment 7 bases; nucleotides outside the gene matches: 6. The CDR3 covers 13 residues. CDR1 KGHSH and CDR2 LQKENI come from the germline V gene. In nucleotides, the CDR3 is TGTGCCAGCTCGGGCGGGACAGGGGTTGAGCAGTACTTC. Its translation: CASSGGTGVEQYF.

The chain recombines TRBV7-6 with TRBJ2-3; 9 positions match TRBD2. CDR3 length: 16 amino acids. Trimming at V came to 3 bases and at J to 3 bases, leaving 7 bases not matched to a gene. CDR1 SGHVS and CDR2 FNYEAQ come from the germline V gene. CDR3 region: CASSFTPGLATDTQYF. The CDR3 nucleotides are TGTGCCAGCAGCTTTACTCCGGGACTAGCAACAGATACGCAGTATTTT.

This sequence joins TRBV27 and TRBJ1-5; D uncertain. Trimming pared 0 bases from V and 6 bases from J, leaving 12 bases between. From germline, CDR1 is MNHEY and CDR2 SMNVEV (reference sequence). The CDR3 has 15 residues. The CDR3: CASSLSARAPQPQHF. The CDR3 nucleotides read TGTGCCAGCAGTTTATCGGCGCGGGCCCCTCAGCCCCAGCATTTT.

J is TRBJ1-1 and V is TRBV5-1, with D possibly TRBD1 on 5 matching bases. Germline CDR1 SGHRS, CDR2 YFSETQ. The CDR3 spans 16 residues. With 0 bases removed from V and 0 bases from J, the gap between germline ends came to 12 bases. The DNA of the CDR3 is TGCGCCAGCAGCTTGGGAACAGGACTTATGAACACTGAAGCTTTCTTT. This sequence encodes CASSLGTGLMNTEAFF.

This rearrangement joins TRBV28 to TRBJ1-4, with TRBD1 matching 8 bases. In germline, CDR1 is MDHEN, CDR2 SYDVKM. Trimming removed 6 bases from V and 4 bases from J; junction bases left unmatched: 7. The CDR3 length is 15 residues. The CDR3: CASSPGGSGNEKLFF. CDR3 bases: TGTGCCAGCAGCCCAGGGGGCTCGGGTAATGAAAAACTGTTTTTT.

The CDR3: CASKVYRGGETQYF. For the CDR3, the DNA is TGTGCCAGCAAGGTTTACAGGGGAGGAGAGACCCAGTACTTC. The chain carries TRBV28 and TRBJ2-5, with D maybe TRBD1 (7 bases). The CDR3 extends over 14 amino acids. Germline V gives CDR1 MDHEN, CDR2 SYDVKM. Deletions cut 7 bases from V and 4 bases from J, with 16 bases between. Complete variable domain (other parts from reference TRBV28 and TRBJ2-5): DVKVTQSSRYLVKRTGEKVFLECVQDMDHENMFWYRQDPGLGLRLIYFSYDVKMKEKGDIPEGYSVSREKKERFSLILESASTNQTSMYLCASKVYRGGETQYFGPGTRLLVL.

The chain combines TRBV7-3 with TRBJ2-1; 9 positions agree with TRBD1. V dropped 5 bases and J dropped 9; count of bases not matched to a gene: 5. CDR3 length equals 13 residues. CDR1 SGHTA and CDR2 FQGTGA come from the germline V gene. The CDR3 region has the DNA TGTGCCAGCAGCGGACAGGGGCCAGGTGAGCAGTTCTTC. This translates into CASSGQGPGEQFF.

The chain recombines TRBV7-2 with TRBJ1-2, with 8 bases fitting TRBD1. The CDR3 has 14 residues. CDR1 SGHTA and CDR2 FQGNSA come from the germline V gene. V was pared by 4 bases and J by 1 base, with 2 bases of the junction left unmatched. CDR3 in DNA: TGTGCCAGCAGCTGGGGACAGGTTAACTATGGCTACACCTTC. Translating gives CASSWGQVNYGYTF. Drawing the rest from reference TRBV7-2 and TRBJ1-2, the complete variable domain is GAGVSQSPSNKVTEKGKDVELRCDPISGHTALYWYRQSLGQGLEFLIYFQGNSAPDKSGLPSDRFSAERTGGSVSTLTIQRTQQEDSAVYLCASSWGQVNYGYTFGSGTRLTVV.

This sequence joins TRBV18 and TRBJ1-5; 7 bases fit TRBD1. Unmatched junction bases numbered 6, after V lost 4 bases and J lost 3 bases. The germline gives CDR1 KGHSH, CDR2 LQKENI. The CDR3 is made up of 15 amino acids. DNA of the CDR3: TGTGCCAGCTCACGGGAAGGGGGCGACAATCAGCCCCAGCATTTT. It codes for CASSREGGDNQPQHF.

The table lists this clone with a count of one. Here the CDR3 DNA reads TGTGCCAGCGGGACGGGCACAGATACGCAGTATTTT. It encodes CASGTGTDTQYF. This chain uses TRBV28 with TRBJ2-3, with D perhaps assigned TRBD1 or TRBD2 (5 bases each). This CDR3 has 12 amino acids. V was cut by 8 bases and J by 1 base, with 7 bases left in between. Germline V gene data show CDR1 as MDHEN and CDR2 as SYDVKM.

The V and J genes are TRBV18 and TRBJ1-1; the D is unclear. V gave up 3 bases and J gave up 4 bases, with 15 bases separating them. The CDR3 is 15 amino acids. Per germline, CDR1 KGHSH and CDR2 LQKENI. The DNA for the CDR3 is TGTGCCAGCTCACCTGTAGCACTCACGGGCACTGAAGCTTTCTTT. Its translation: CASSPVALTGTEAFF.

The V gene is TRBV7-9, the J gene TRBJ2-5; TRBD2 agrees at 8 bases. The germline V gene has CDR1 SEHNR and CDR2 FQNEAQ (reference sequence). V gave up 0 bases and J gave up 1 base; unmatched junction bases: 7. The CDR3 sequence is 17 residues long. CDR3 residues: CASSLARASGFQETQYF. As DNA, the CDR3 is TGTGCCAGCAGCTTAGCGCGGGCTAGCGGGTTCCAAGAGACCCAGTACTTC.

J is TRBJ1-5 and V is TRBV28, with 9 bases identical to TRBD1. Germline CDR1 MDHEN, CDR2 SYDVKM. This CDR3 region has 15 residues. The V and J ends lost 2 bases and 1 base, in that order; junction bases with no gene match: 0. CDR3 sequence (DNA): TGTGCCAGCAGTTTAGGACAGGGGAGCAATCAGCCCCAGCATTTT. This translates into CASSLGQGSNQPQHF.

The rearrangement links TRBV19 to TRBJ1-5; D not certain. This CDR3 contains 16 residues. CDR1 and CDR2 (germline): LNHDA, SQIVND (reference sequence). Between the trimmed V and J ends, which lost 6 bases and 0 bases, there was a span of 15 bases. In DNA, the CDR3 is TGTGCCAGTAGCTTAATGGGATCTGGTAGCAATCAGCCCCAGCATTTT. This encodes CASSLMGSGSNQPQHF.

This chain connects TRBV19 to TRBJ1-2; 10 bases map to TRBD1. Germline loops: CDR1 LNHDA, CDR2 SQIVND (reference sequence). The CDR3 has 14 residues. V trimming: 7 bases; J trimming: 4 bases; junction bases outside the gene matches: 6. The CDR3 loop reads CASNQGQGGYGYTF. In nucleotides, the CDR3 is TGTGCCAGTAACCAAGGACAGGGGGGCTATGGCTACACCTTC.

This clone was seen once. V and J are TRBV28 and TRBJ1-1; a weak D match, TRBD1 (5 bases). The CDR3 consists of 15 residues. The V end lost 8 bases, the J end lost 1 base, and 17 bases lay between the germline ends. CDR1 and CDR2 (germline): MDHEN, SYDVKM. The CDR3 spells CASVRIRGSNTEAFF. In nucleotides, the CDR3 is TGTGCCAGCGTTCGAATACGGGGGTCGAACACTGAAGCTTTCTTT.

The rearrangement uses TRBV4-1 and TRBJ2-4; a weak D match, TRBD2 (6 bases). Germline CDR1 and CDR2: MGHRA and YSYEKL. Between the trimmed V and J ends, which lost 0 bases and 1 base, there was a span of 10 bases. This CDR3 spans 16 amino acids. CDR3: CASSQDGAGAKNIQYF. CDR3 in DNA: TGCGCCAGCAGCCAAGATGGCGCGGGGGCCAAAAACATTCAGTACTTC.

This rearrangement joins TRBV18 to TRBJ2-5; D remains ambiguous. The CDR3 runs to 15 residues. The V and J ends lost 3 bases and 4 bases respectively, with 15 bases between them. The V gene's germline CDR1 is KGHSH and CDR2 LQKENI. CDR3 residues: CASSPNQGLGETQYF. The CDR3 DNA is TGTGCCAGCTCACCGAACCAAGGGTTGGGAGAGACCCAGTACTTC. The whole variable domain, filled in from reference TRBV18 and TRBJ2-5, reads NAGVMQNPRHLVRRRGQEARLRCSPMKGHSHVYWYRQLPEEGLKFMVYLQKENIIDESGMPKERFSAEFPKEGPSILRIQQVVRGDSAAYFCASSPNQGLGETQYFGPGTRLLVL.

CDR3 loop: CASSLRQGDGYTF. CDR3 coding DNA: TGTGCCAGCAGCTTAAGACAGGGGGATGGCTACACCTTC. The chain combines TRBV5-6 with TRBJ1-2, with 9 positions matching TRBD1. CDR3 size: 13 residues. CDR1 is SGHDT and CDR2 is YYEEEE in the germline V gene. V shed 2 bases and J 6 bases; nucleotides not matched to a gene: 2.

The V call is TRBV4-2, the J call TRBJ2-1; 8 nucleotides line up with TRBD1. The CDR3 runs to 15 residues. V was pared by 4 bases and J by 3 bases, with 5 bases of the junction left unmatched. Germline-derived CDR1 and CDR2 are LGHNA and YNFKEQ. The CDR3 sequence: CASSRGTGDYNEQFF. The DNA of the CDR3 is TGTGCCAGCAGCCGCGGGACAGGTGACTACAATGAGCAGTTCTTC.

The J gene is TRBJ1-1, the V gene TRBV14; D uncertain. Trimming took 1 base from V and 0 from J, leaving 12 bases between them. This CDR3 has 16 residues. Germline CDR1 SGHDN, CDR2 FVKESK. This CDR3 reads CASSQVIGSLNTEAFF. The CDR3 region has the DNA TGTGCCAGCAGCCAAGTGATTGGCAGCCTGAACACTGAAGCTTTCTTT.

This chain joins TRBV6-1 and TRBJ1-3; D is unclear. V lost 2 bases and J lost 8, with 13 bases in between. Germline V gene data show CDR1 as MNHNS and CDR2 as SASEGT. The CDR3 spans 14 residues. The CDR3 is CASSEHLLKDTIYF. As DNA, the CDR3 is TGTGCCAGCAGTGAACATCTGCTGAAAGACACCATATATTTT.

This clone was seen a single time. V gene TRBV10-3 combines with J gene TRBJ1-3; D is ambiguous. This CDR3 has 14 residues. Trimming shortened V by 5 bases and J by 0 bases, and 8 bases separated the two germline ends. Germline CDR1 and CDR2: ENHRY and SYGVKD. CDR3 sequence: CAISYTSSGNTIYF. The DNA for the CDR3 is TGTGCCATCAGTTATACATCCTCTGGAAACACCATATATTTT.

This chain links TRBV4-3 with TRBJ2-3; 11 positions match TRBD1. With 5 bases clipped from V and 5 bases from J, the junction kept 12 bases outside the gene matches. Germline lookup yields CDR1 LGHNA and CDR2 YSLEER. The CDR3 runs to 17 residues. The CDR3 spells CASSGQPLGQGGDTQYF. DNA for the CDR3: TGCGCCAGCAGCGGCCAGCCCTTGGGACAGGGGGGAGATACGCAGTATTTT.